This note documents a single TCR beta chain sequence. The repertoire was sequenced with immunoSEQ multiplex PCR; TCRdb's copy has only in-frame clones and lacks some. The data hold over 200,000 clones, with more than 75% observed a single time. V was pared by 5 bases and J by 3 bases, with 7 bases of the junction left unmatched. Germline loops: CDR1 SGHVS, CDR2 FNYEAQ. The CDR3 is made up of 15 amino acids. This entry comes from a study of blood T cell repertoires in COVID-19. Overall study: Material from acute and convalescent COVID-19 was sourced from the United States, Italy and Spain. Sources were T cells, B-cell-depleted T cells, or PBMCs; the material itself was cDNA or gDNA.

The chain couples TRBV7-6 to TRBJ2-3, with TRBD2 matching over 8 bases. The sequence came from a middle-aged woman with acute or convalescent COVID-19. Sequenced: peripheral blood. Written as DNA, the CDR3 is TGTGCCAGCAGCCCGGGACTAGAATCAACAGATACGCAGTATTTT. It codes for CASSPGLESTDTQYF.